One sample yielded the 20 T cell receptor beta chains listed below, sequenced in a study of tumor and adjacent non-tumor tissue in lung cancer. TCRbeta libraries were built with three rounds of nested PCR, modified from ARM-PCR. A single record per CDR3 protein comes from TCRdb applying MiXCR to the multiplex PCR reads. The sample has 50,000 or so distinct CDR3 sequences, 70% to 80% seen once. RNA was extracted from bulk tissue without any cell sorting. More than 3 cm separated this lung sample from the edge of the tumor. Sequencing input: distant non-tumor lung tissue. The receptors were gathered from a woman in her sixties or seventies with non-small cell lung cancer.

This clonotype has at least ten counts. The chain joins TRBV4-3 to TRBJ1-6; 8 positions match TRBD1. From germline, CDR1 is LGHNA and CDR2 YSLEER. J gave up 9 bases and V 4 bases, and 8 bases lay outside the gene matches. The CDR3 loop spans 15 amino acids. As DNA, the CDR3 is TGCGCCAGCAGCCTCTACCGGGACAGGAGTTCACCCCTCCACTTT. Residues: CASSLYRDRSSPLHF.

Note on this clonotype: Mismatch with germline at one junction end may stem from a read error. The chain recombines TRBV4-3 with TRBJ2-1; 7 positions agree with TRBD2. The germline gives CDR1 LGHNA, CDR2 YSLEER. This CDR3 is built from 19 residues. CDR3 protein: CASSQYGTGGSIAYNVQLF. CDR3 in DNA: TGCGCCAGCAGCCAGTATGGGACTGGCGGGAGTATAGCCTACAATGTGCAGTTATTC.

As for this clonotype: A much larger clone differs by one base, so this may be a read error. The chain links TRBV5-6 to TRBJ2-1, with 8 bases identical to TRBD2. This CDR3 region has 16 residues. The germline gives CDR1 SGHDT, CDR2 YYEEEE. This CDR3 reads CASSEERGTNYHEQFF. In nucleotides, the CDR3 is TGTGCCAGCAGCGAGGAGCGGGGGACTAACTACCATGAGCAGTTCTTC.

Only one count was recorded for this clonotype. The junction and the germline gene differ at one end; a read error may be behind it. V gene TRBV11-2 combines with J gene TRBJ2-5, with no clear D. CDR3 length: 14 amino acids. CDR1 SGHAT and CDR2 FQNNGV come from the germline V gene. The CDR3 bases are TGTGCCAGCAAGAGGCCGAGCAACCAAGAGACCCAGGACTTC. Translating it yields CASKRPSNQETQDF.

This clonotype has just one count. The germline gene is not matched at one end of the junction; a read error may be the cause. The chain is built from TRBV4-3 and TRBJ2-3, with 8 nucleotides matching TRBD2. CDR1 LGHNA and CDR2 YSLEER come from the germline V gene. The CDR3 has 15 amino acids. The CDR3 region is CARSQGISGADTQYF. DNA for the CDR3: TGCGCCAGGAGCCAAGGGATTAGCGGGGCAGATACGCAATATTTT.

On this clonotype itself: A junction end diverges from the germline sequence, so it may reflect a read error. The CDR3 sequence: CVSSSTPTQYF. The CDR3 DNA sequence: TGTGTCAGCAGTTCTACCCCTACACAGTATTTT. The V gene is TRBV11-2, the J gene TRBJ2-3; D unresolved. The length of the CDR3 is 11 residues. Germline lookup yields CDR1 SGHAT and CDR2 FQNNGV.

This clonotype was counted at least ten times. CDR3 nucleotides: TGTGCCAGCAGCTTAGGGGTGGGGACCTACAATGAGCAGTTCTTC. Residues: CASSLGVGTYNEQFF. The chain joins TRBV13 to TRBJ2-1; no reliable D call. Germline lookup yields CDR1 PRHDT and CDR2 FYEKMQ (reference sequence). The CDR3 contains 15 residues. With 0 bases removed from V and 2 bases from J, the gap between germline ends came to 8 bases.

A remark on this clonotype: A junction boundary mismatches the germline segment, possibly from a read error. This rearrangement joins TRBV6-2 or TRBV6-3 to TRBJ2-7; tentatively, D is TRBD2 (5 bases). CDR1 is MNHEY, CDR2 SVGEGT, per germline. CDR3 length: 15 amino acids. The CDR3 region is CACSTLAGRSYEQYF. CDR3 in DNA: TGTGCCTGCAGCACCCTAGCTGGTCGTTCCTACGAGCAGTATTTC.

This clonotype was found a few times. As the CDR3 is not closed by the conserved phenylalanine or tryptophan, this likely results from a read error. The chain uses TRBV11-2 and TRBJ2-3; possibly TRBD1 or TRBD2 for D (6 bases each). This CDR3 spans 15 amino acids. From germline, CDR1 is SGHAT and CDR2 FQNNGV. The CDR3 spells CASSLWGALGDTQYL. In nucleotides, the CDR3 is TGTGCCAGTAGCTTATGGGGGGCCCTCGGAGATACGCAGTATCTT.

The V and J genes are TRBV12-3 or TRBV12-4 and TRBJ2-7; no clear D. This CDR3 comprises 14 residues. With 3 bases removed from V and 3 bases from J, the gap between germline ends came to 12 bases. The CDR3, as DNA: TGTGCCAGCAGTTTGGATAGTCGAATCTACGAGCAGTACTTC. It yields the protein CASSLDSRIYEQYF.

Concerning this clonotype: Relative to the germline gene, one junction end is altered; a read error may explain this. This chain joins TRBV28 and TRBJ2-1; possibly TRBD1 for D (6 bases). This CDR3 region has 18 residues. Germline CDR1 reads MDHEN; CDR2 reads SYDVKM. CDR3 coding DNA: TGTGCCATCAGTTCCACGGGACATGGGACCCTTAATCCCAATGAGCAGTTCTTC. Translated: CAISSTGHGTLNPNEQFF.

Of note for this clonotype: A read error is possible here, since a much larger clone lies one base away. V is TRBV7-9 and J is TRBJ1-2; D unclear. V was pared by 2 bases and J by 8 bases, with 12 bases between. The length of the CDR3 is 13 residues. The germline V gene encodes CDR1 SEHNR and CDR2 FQNEAQ (reference sequence). CDR3 nucleotide sequence: TGTGCCAGCAGCTTAAATGGGAAGGAGGGCTACACCTTC. Amino acid sequence: CASSLNGKEGYTF.

Of note for this clonotype: One junction end does not reproduce the germline sequence, and a read error may be involved. The chain is built from TRBV6-4 and TRBJ2-3; D possibly corresponds to TRBD2 (5 bases). This CDR3 is 14 amino acids long. CDR1 MRHNA and CDR2 SNTAGT come from the germline V gene. This chain's CDR3 is CASRDGGSTDTRYF. CDR3 sequence (DNA): TGTGCCAGCAGAGACGGTGGGAGCACAGATACGCGGTATTTT.

This clonotype was seen a few times. The V gene is TRBV5-1, the J gene TRBJ2-5; D is unresolved. CDR1 is SGHRS, CDR2 YFSETQ, per germline. The V end lost 0 bases, the J end lost 3 bases, and 9 bases lay between the germline ends. This CDR3 spans 14 amino acids. CDR3 sequence reads: CASSLDSRKETQYF. The CDR3 region has the DNA TGCGCCAGCAGCTTGGACAGCCGGAAAGAGACCCAGTACTTC.

A word on this clonotype: One junction end does not reproduce the germline sequence, and a read error may be involved. The V and J genes are TRBV12-3 or TRBV12-4 and TRBJ2-5; D perhaps matches TRBD2 (5 bases). The CDR3 extends over 11 amino acids. The CDR3 DNA is TGTGCCAGCACCCAGGAGGAGAGCCAGTACTTC. Encoded protein: CASTQEESQYF.

As concerns this clonotype: An end of the junction does not agree with germline; a read error may underlie this. This sequence joins TRBV4-2 and TRBJ1-2; 12 nucleotides line up with TRBD1. Germline CDR1 LGHNA, CDR2 YNFKEQ. CDR3 length: 16 amino acids. The CDR3 loop reads CASSPDPGQGAFDYAF. The CDR3 nucleotides are TGTGCCAGCAGCCCTGACCCGGGACAGGGGGCGTTTGACTACGCCTTC.

In the case of this clonotype: In this CDR3 the conserved last residue, phenylalanine or tryptophan, is missing, so a read error is likely. The J gene is TRBJ2-1, the V gene TRBV14, with a possible D match to TRBD2 (6 bases). The CDR3 extends over 14 amino acids. From germline, CDR1 is SGHDN and CDR2 FVKESK. The CDR3 loop is CANSQGGPHNEQFI. As DNA, the CDR3 is TGTGCCAACAGCCAAGGAGGGCCCCACAATGAGCAGTTCATC.

As for this clonotype: Compared with germline, one end of the junction differs, possibly owing to a read error. V usage is TRBV4-1 and J usage is TRBJ1-6; D is unclear. CDR1 MGHRA and CDR2 YSYEKL come from the germline V gene. The CDR3 has 16 amino acids. CDR3 DNA: TGCACCAGCAGCCAAGAGGTTCATAGCTATAATTCACCCCTCCACTTT. It is translated as CTSSQEVHSYNSPLHF.

Turning to this clonotype: One end of the junction fails to match germline, which may point to a read error. This chain joins TRBV4-3 and TRBJ2-7, with D perhaps TRBD1 (5 bases). Germline-derived CDR1 and CDR2 are LGHNA and YSLEER. The CDR3 totals 16 residues. CDR3 coding DNA: TGCGCCAGCAGCTTTCTTCCCGGGTCAGGGAAAAACGAGCAGTATTTC. Its translation: CASSFLPGSGKNEQYF.

A remark on this clonotype: This sequence may be a read error, since a much larger clone differs from it by one base. V gene TRBV19 combines with J gene TRBJ2-3, with TRBD2 matching 10 bases. The length of the CDR3 is 15 residues. Germline trimming cut 4 bases from V and 4 bases from J; bases unmatched to any gene: 5. Germline V CDR1 and CDR2: LNHDA, SQIVND (reference sequence). CDR3: CASSTELAGPDTQYF. The CDR3 nucleotides are TGTGCCAGTAGTACGGAACTAGCGGGACCAGATACGCAGTATTTT.